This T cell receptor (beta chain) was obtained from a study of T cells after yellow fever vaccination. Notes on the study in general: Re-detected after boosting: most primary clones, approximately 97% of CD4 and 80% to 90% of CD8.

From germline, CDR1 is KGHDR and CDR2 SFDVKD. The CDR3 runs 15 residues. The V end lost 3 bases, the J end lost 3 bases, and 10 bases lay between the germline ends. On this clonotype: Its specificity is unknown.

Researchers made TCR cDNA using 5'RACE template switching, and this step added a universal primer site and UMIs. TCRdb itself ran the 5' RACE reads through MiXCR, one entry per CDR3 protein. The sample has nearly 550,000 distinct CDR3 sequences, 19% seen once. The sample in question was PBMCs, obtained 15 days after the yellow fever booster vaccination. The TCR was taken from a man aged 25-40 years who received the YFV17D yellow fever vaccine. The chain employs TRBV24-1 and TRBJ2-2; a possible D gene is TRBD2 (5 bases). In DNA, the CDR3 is TGTGCCACCAGTGATCAGCGGTTTGACACCGGGGAGCTGTTTTTT. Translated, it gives CATSDQRFDTGELFF.